The 32 T cell receptor beta chains in this list originate from one sample, sequenced in a study of regulatory T cells in long-lasting Graves disease (dated by TCRdb to the early 2020s). Library prep was done by multiplex PCR. The data were produced on an Illumina HiSeq 4000. TCR beta libraries were built with iRepertoire HTBI primers and Arm-PCR amplification of CDR3 regions. TCRdb trimmed the raw reads at Q25, called clones with MiXCR and kept productive beta chains. Under each unique CDR3 protein, matching rows form one entry showing the most common genes and DNA. The sample table holds about 660,000 distinct CDR3 sequences, of which around 32% were seen once. The ten most abundant clones make up about 40% of the sample. Per the publication, the time point label means: persistent/refractory GD, antithyroid drugs over 5 years with positive TRAb. For both TCR sequencing and RNA sequencing, RNA was extracted from PBMCs in TRIzol.

Sequences were derived from peripheral blood mononuclear cells (PBMCs), sampled when the disease was refractory, from a patient treated with antithyroid drugs. Receptors originate from a female donor with Graves disease.

This clonotype showed up just a few times. The genes are TRBV9 and TRBJ1-5; TRBD1 is a possible D gene (6 bases). Looked up from germline, CDR1 is SGDLS and CDR2 is YYNGEE. The CDR3 is 14 amino acids. Between the trimmed V and J ends, which lost 3 bases and 9 bases, there was a span of 16 bases. The CDR3: CASSDSGEGRPQHF. The CDR3 DNA reads TGTGCCAGCAGCGATTCAGGGGAAGGGCGGCCCCAGCATTTT.

This clonotype was seen a handful of times. CDR3: CASSLGTGLSYEKLFF. CDR3 bases: TGTGCCAGCAGTTTAGGGACAGGCCTCTCTTATGAAAAACTGTTTTTT. The gene calls are TRBV27 and TRBJ1-4; 8 bases fit TRBD1. The CDR3 totals 16 residues. V gave up 2 bases and J gave up 6 bases; unmatched junction bases: 8. Germline V gene sequence: CDR1 MNHEY, CDR2 SMNVEV (reference sequence).

This chain links TRBV10-3 with TRBJ2-7, with unresolved D. CDR3 length equals 14 residues. Trimming cost V 0 bases and J 5 bases, with 11 bases left between them. Germline V gene lookup returns CDR1 ENHRY and CDR2 SYGVKD. For the CDR3, the DNA is TGTGCCATCAGTGAGTCGCCGCAGTGGCACGAGCAGTACTTC. It specifies CAISESPQWHEQYF.

The V and J genes are TRBV6-1 and TRBJ2-5; D not resolved. Trimming took off 1 base at V and 5 bases at J, with 17 bases between the two ends. The CDR3 has 16 residues. In germline, CDR1 is MNHNS, CDR2 SASEGT. The CDR3 nucleotides read TGTGCCAGCAGTGAAGTGACGGGCAGGCCTTGGGAGACCCAGTACTTC. Protein sequence: CASSEVTGRPWETQYF.

The CDR3 protein is CASSAGQDYSYGYTF. As DNA, the CDR3 is TGTGCCAGCAGCGCCGGACAGGATTACTCCTATGGCTACACCTTC. The rearrangement links TRBV6-1 to TRBJ1-2; 7 nucleotides line up with TRBD1. J lost 4 bases, V lost 6 bases, and 11 bases had no gene match. CDR1 MNHNS and CDR2 SASEGT come from the germline V gene. The CDR3 is made up of 15 amino acids.

The gene calls are TRBV7-3 and TRBJ2-7; no firm D call. CDR3 length equals 17 residues. Deletions cut 5 bases from V and 1 base from J, with 21 bases between. From germline, CDR1 is SGHTA and CDR2 FQGTGA. This chain's CDR3 is CASSPQYSRPNSYEQYF. CDR3 DNA: TGTGCCAGCAGCCCCCAATACTCTAGACCTAATTCCTACGAGCAGTACTTC.

The chain has TRBV30 and TRBJ1-1; D is unclear. Germline assignment: CDR1 GTSNPN and CDR2 SVGIG (reference sequence). The V end lost 7 bases, the J end lost 1 base, and 7 bases lay between the germline ends. This CDR3 spans 11 amino acids. CDR3 nucleotide sequence: TGTGCCTACACACCGAACACTGAAGCTTTCTTT. Protein product: CAYTPNTEAFF.

This clonotype was counted ten times or more. The gene calls are TRBV11-1 and TRBJ1-1; 9 bases map to TRBD1. The CDR3 consists of 15 residues. Germline values: CDR1 SGHAT, CDR2 FQDESV (reference sequence). Trimming removed 5 bases from V and 1 base from J; junction bases left unmatched: 5. CDR3 sequence: CASSPTDRGNTEAFF. DNA for the CDR3: TGTGCCAGCAGCCCGACGGACAGGGGGAACACTGAAGCTTTCTTT.

About this clonotype: A much more abundant neighbour one base away suggests this may be a read error. This chain uses TRBV2 with TRBJ1-1; D gene unclear. This CDR3 contains 16 residues. The V end was cut by 6 bases, the J end by 0 bases, with 17 bases between. The V gene's germline CDR1 is SNHLY and CDR2 FYNNEI. The CDR3 loop reads CASRDPAELVNTEAFF. CDR3 DNA sequence: TGTGCCAGCAGAGACCCGGCCGAGCTGGTGAACACTGAAGCTTTCTTT.

This clonotype came up once. The rearrangement links TRBV29-1 to TRBJ2-2; D ambiguous. Between the trimmed V and J ends, which lost 5 bases and 1 base, there was a span of 8 bases. The CDR3 spans 13 residues. Germline loops: CDR1 SQVTM, CDR2 ANQGSEA. CDR3 bases: TGCAGCGTTTATGGCAGGAACACCGGGGAGCTGTTTTTT. It yields the protein CSVYGRNTGELFF.

This clonotype was counted ten times or more. The chain has TRBV12-5 and TRBJ1-6, with D unresolved. Germline CDR1 and CDR2: LGHNT and FRNRAP. This CDR3 is built from 15 residues. V dropped 7 bases and J dropped 7 bases, with 17 bases sitting between them. In DNA, the CDR3 is TGTGCTAGTGTAGGCTGGGAACCTGGAAATTCACCCCTCCACTTT. Translated: CASVGWEPGNSPLHF.

The genes are TRBV3-1 and TRBJ1-1; D call uncertain. V lost 3 bases to trimming and J lost 3 bases, with 11 bases between them. The CDR3 totals 14 residues. The germline gives CDR1 LGHDT, CDR2 YNNKEL (reference sequence). CDR3 DNA: TGTGCCAGCAGCCAGAGGAGTGGGGACACTGAAGCTTTCTTT. It codes for CASSQRSGDTEAFF.

In this sample, this clonotype turned up a few times. The chain is built from TRBV12-3 or TRBV12-4 and TRBJ1-3; D not resolved. CDR3 length: 14 amino acids. The V gene lost 5 bases and the J gene lost 1 base, with 9 bases spanning the gap. The CDR3 DNA reads TGTGCCAGCAGTCAAAGTGAATCTGGAAACACCATATATTTT. Residues: CASSQSESGNTIYF.

There are a few counts of this clonotype. This chain joins TRBV10-3 and TRBJ1-4; TRBD1 might be the D (6 bases). There are 15 residues in the CDR3. In germline, CDR1 is ENHRY, CDR2 SYGVKD. Trimming pared 10 bases from V and 2 bases from J, leaving 17 bases between. CDR3 coding DNA: TGTGCCACCACCCCGGGGCAGGGGACTAATGAAAAACTGTTTTTT. Protein: CATTPGQGTNEKLFF.

This clonotype appeared many times. V and J are TRBV24-1 and TRBJ2-2; TRBD2 matches at 9 bases. The CDR3 has 16 amino acids. Looked up from germline, CDR1 is KGHDR and CDR2 is SFDVKD. Trimming removed 3 bases from V and 5 bases from J; junction bases left unmatched: 6. CDR3: CATSDAGSGGTGELFF. The CDR3 nucleotides are TGTGCCACCAGTGATGCGGGAAGCGGGGGGACCGGGGAGCTGTTTTTT.

The rearrangement uses TRBV6-1 and TRBJ1-1; D gene ambiguous. This CDR3 spans 15 amino acids. With 1 base removed from V and 0 bases from J, the gap between germline ends came to 9 bases. Per germline, CDR1 MNHNS and CDR2 SASEGT. The CDR3 DNA reads as TGTGCCAGCAGTGAAGATATACGAGTGAACACTGAAGCTTTCTTT. It codes for CASSEDIRVNTEAFF.

In this sample, this clonotype turned up many times. V usage is TRBV12-3 or TRBV12-4 and J usage is TRBJ1-2, with D unclear. This CDR3 comprises 13 residues. The V and J ends lost 2 bases and 3 bases respectively, with 7 bases between them. In nucleotides, the CDR3 is TGTGCCAGCAGTTTACAGTCACACTATGGCTACACCTTC. It translates to CASSLQSHYGYTF.

The chain links TRBV7-9 to TRBJ2-7; D uncertain. The CDR3 runs 15 residues. V was cut by 5 bases and J by 3 bases, with 17 bases left in between. Germline CDR1 is SEHNR and CDR2 is FQNEAQ (reference sequence). CDR3 DNA sequence: TGTGCCAGCAGCCCTATGGCCCTAACGGGCTACGAGCAGTACTTC. Translating gives CASSPMALTGYEQYF.

This clonotype was observed at least ten times. The chain uses TRBV6-1 and TRBJ2-5, with a possible D match to TRBD1 (7 bases). The CDR3 sequence is 14 residues long. Trimming removed 7 bases from V and 2 bases from J, with 14 bases in between. Germline CDR1 and CDR2: MNHNS and SASEGT. Here the CDR3 DNA reads TGTGCCAGCACCCGGAGGGGACAGCAAGAGACCCAGTACTTC. Encoded protein: CASTRRGQQETQYF.

A few counts support this clonotype. The chain employs TRBV7-3 and TRBJ1-1, with D unresolved. The germline V gene encodes CDR1 SGHTA and CDR2 FQGTGA. The ends were cut back, 1 base at V and 1 base at J, with 7 bases in the middle. The CDR3 is made up of 14 amino acids. CDR3: CASSLRSRNTEAFF. For the CDR3, the DNA is TGTGCCAGCAGCTTAAGAAGCAGGAACACTGAAGCTTTCTTT.

In this sample, this clonotype turned up many times. The chain links TRBV28 to TRBJ1-1; D call uncertain. Germline V gene lookup returns CDR1 MDHEN and CDR2 SYDVKM. The CDR3 is made up of 14 amino acids. Trimming left V 5 bases short and J 0 bases short, with 10 bases between. CDR3 nucleotide sequence: TGTGCCAGCAGTCCCCCCCGGGTGAACACTGAAGCTTTCTTT. This translates into CASSPPRVNTEAFF.

This clonotype was seen more than once but under ten times. The J gene is TRBJ2-7, the V gene TRBV12-3 or TRBV12-4, with 8 bases fitting TRBD2. This CDR3 has 15 amino acids. V shed 5 bases, J shed 2 bases, and the junction held 8 bases outside the gene matches. CDR3 nucleotides: TGTGCCAGCAGTCACGGACTAGCCGCTCCCTACGAGCAGTACTTC. It is translated as CASSHGLAAPYEQYF.

The chain couples TRBV15 to TRBJ1-3; D is unresolved. V lost 0 bases and J lost 0, with 9 bases in between. This CDR3 comprises 16 residues. Germline CDR1 reads LNHNV; CDR2 reads YYDKDF (reference sequence). CDR3 loop: CATSRDYLSSGNTIYF. The DNA for the CDR3 is TGTGCCACCAGCAGAGATTACCTGTCCTCTGGAAACACCATATATTTT.

This clonotype was observed a handful of times. The rearrangement joins TRBV11-2 to TRBJ2-7, with 10 bases matching TRBD2. The CDR3 contains 17 residues. Unmatched junction bases numbered 8, after V lost 0 bases and J lost 3 bases. CDR1 SGHAT and CDR2 FQNNGV come from the germline V gene. As DNA, the CDR3 is TGTGCCAGCAGCTTAGATAGCGGGAGGCTACGACGCTACGAGCAGTACTTC. Protein: CASSLDSGRLRRYEQYF.

A few counts support this clonotype. The gene calls are TRBV7-3 and TRBJ2-7; possible D gene TRBD1, 5 bases. Germline CDR1 and CDR2: SGHTA and FQGTGA. V was shortened by 3 bases and J by 0 bases, with 9 bases between the two germline ends. The CDR3 spans 14 residues. The CDR3 DNA follows: TGTGCCAGCAGCTTGGACATATTCTCCTACGAGCAGTACTTC. Translated, it gives CASSLDIFSYEQYF.

This clonotype was seen once. V is TRBV20-1 and J is TRBJ1-1; a weak D match, TRBD1 (5 bases). Germline V gene sequence: CDR1 DFQATT, CDR2 SNEGSKA (reference sequence). Between the trimmed V and J ends, which lost 3 bases and 4 bases, there was a span of 18 bases. The CDR3 length is 15 residues. DNA for the CDR3: TGCAGTGCTAGGGACGGGACTACCTTTGGCACTGAAGCTTTCTTT. Its translation: CSARDGTTFGTEAFF.

Here the CDR3 reads CASSIQRTSGEETQYF. For the CDR3, the DNA is TGTGCCAGCAGCATACAACGGACTAGCGGCGAGGAGACCCAGTACTTC. The chain has TRBV9 and TRBJ2-5; TRBD2 matches at 10 bases. The CDR3 totals 16 residues. Germline CDR1 is SGDLS and CDR2 is YYNGEE. J lost 5 bases, V lost 4 bases, and 11 bases had no gene match. Full variable domain (rest looked up from reference TRBV9 and TRBJ2-5): DSGVTQTPKHLITATGQRVTLRCSPRSGDLSVYWYQQSLDQGLQFLIQYYNGEERAKGNILERFSAQQFPDLHSELNLSSLELGDSALYFCASSIQRTSGEETQYFGPGTRLLVL.

DNA for the CDR3: TGTGCCAGCAGCTCGAACATTTACGAGCAGTACTTC. It translates to CASSSNIYEQYF. The J gene is TRBJ2-7, the V gene TRBV7-9, with no clear D. Trimming removed 4 bases at V and 4 bases at J, with 8 bases between. This CDR3 region has 12 residues. The germline gives CDR1 SEHNR, CDR2 FQNEAQ (reference sequence).

The chain links TRBV18 to TRBJ1-2; the D is unclear. The V gene lost 6 bases and the J gene lost 4 bases, with 18 bases spanning the gap. Germline CDR1 is KGHSH and CDR2 is LQKENI. This CDR3 comprises 15 residues. This CDR3 is CASSGEIQTSYGYTF. The CDR3 DNA reads as TGTGCCAGCTCGGGAGAGATACAGACGTCCTATGGCTACACCTTC. Full variable domain (rest looked up from reference TRBV18 and TRBJ1-2): NAGVMQNPRHLVRRRGQEARLRCSPMKGHSHVYWYRQLPEEGLKFMVYLQKENIIDESGMPKERFSAEFPKEGPSILRIQQVVRGDSAAYFCASSGEIQTSYGYTFGSGTRLTVV.

This clonotype showed up many times. The V gene is TRBV5-1, the J gene TRBJ1-1; tentative D call: TRBD1 (6 bases). CDR3 length: 15 residues. Germline V gives CDR1 SGHRS, CDR2 YFSETQ. V was trimmed by 4 bases and J by 1 base, leaving 14 bases between them. CDR3 in DNA: TGCGCCAGCAGCCGAGAAGCAGGGGCGAACACTGAAGCTTTCTTT. It translates to CASSREAGANTEAFF.

This rearrangement joins TRBV25-1 to TRBJ1-2, with no clear D. This CDR3 comprises 14 residues. V dropped 1 base and J dropped 2 bases, with 8 bases sitting between them. Looked up from germline, CDR1 is MGHDK and CDR2 is SYGVNS. CDR3 coding DNA: TGTGCCAGCAGTGAATTGGCCAGAAACTATGGCTACACCTTC. Its translation is CASSELARNYGYTF.

This sequence joins TRBV7-4 and TRBJ2-3, with 8 bases aligning to TRBD2. The CDR3 has 15 residues. J gave up 12 bases and V 4 bases, and 15 bases lay outside the gene matches. Germline V CDR1 and CDR2: SGHVT, SQSDAQ. Written as DNA, the CDR3 is TGTGCCAGCAGCTCTGGAGCGGGGGAGGGGCAGATACAGTATTTT. Translating gives CASSSGAGEGQIQYF.